These T cell receptor beta chains were read from a single sample in a study of cytomegalovirus exposure and HLA in healthy donors. The repertoire was sequenced with immunoSEQ multiplex PCR; TCRdb's copy has only in-frame clones and lacks some. Of around 170,000 clones in the sample, more than 65% were seen once. Sequenced material: PBMCs. These receptors were collected from a man aged 50 to 59 in good health and CMV-seronegative. The CDR3 runs from the conserved cysteine through the conserved F or W. D genes are given only for firm matches. Clone size is shown for a subset of rows, as once, few, many or a class of expanded clone.

-	TRBV9	TRBJ1-1	TRBD1	CASSRDRRNTEAFF	TGTGCCAGCAGCCGGGACAGGAGGAACACTGAAGCTTTCTTT
-	TRBV5-1	TRBJ2-1	TRBD1	CASSLLQGQGYNEQFF	TGCGCCAGCAGCCTACTTCAGGGACAGGGATACAATGAGCAGTTCTTC
once	TRBV9	TRBJ1-1	-	CASSHELNTEAFF	TGTGCCAGCAGCCATGAGCTGAACACTGAAGCTTTCTTT
-	TRBV7-2	TRBJ2-7	TRBD1	CASSPGTGRRNEQYF	TGTGCCAGCAGCCCGGGGACAGGGCGTAGGAACGAGCAGTACTTC
-	TRBV4-2	TRBJ1-2	-	CASSPGGGYTF	TGTGCCAGCAGCCCGGGAGGTGGCTACACCTTC
-	TRBV11-2	TRBJ1-1	TRBD1	CASSKQGIEAFF	TGTGCCAGCAGTAAACAGGGGATTGAAGCTTTCTTT
-	TRBV4-2	TRBJ1-3	TRBD1	CASSQSGTGGSGNTIYF	TGTGCCAGCAGCCAGTCCGGGACAGGGGGTTCTGGAAACACCATATATTTT
once	TRBV7-7	TRBJ2-1	TRBD1	CASSPWDRGYDNEQFF	TGTGCCAGCAGCCCATGGGACAGGGGGTATGACAATGAGCAGTTCTTC
few	TRBV19	TRBJ2-7	TRBD1	CASSTRTGGGMATYEQYF	TGTGCCAGTAGTACGAGGACAGGGGGCGGGATGGCCACCTACGAGCAGTACTTC
-	TRBV10-1	TRBJ1-2	TRBD1	CANQTGNNYGYTF	TGCGCCAACCAGACAGGGAATAACTATGGCTACACCTTC
-	TRBV19	TRBJ2-5	-	CASRGGLLGETQYF	TGTGCCAGTAGGGGGGGTCTCCTTGGGGAGACCCAGTACTTC
-	TRBV18	TRBJ1-2	TRBD1	CASSLGQANYGYTF	TGTGCCAGCTCACTCGGACAGGCTAACTATGGCTACACCTTC
-	TRBV7-2	TRBJ2-6	TRBD1	CASTTRDSSSGANVLTF	TGTGCCAGCACCACCCGGGACAGCAGCTCTGGGGCCAACGTCCTGACTTTC
-	TRBV25-1	TRBJ2-5	TRBD2	CASSAAGEAWRETQYF	TGTGCCAGCAGTGCCGCGGGGGAGGCTTGGCGGGAGACCCAGTACTTC
-	TRBV5-1	TRBJ1-2	TRBD1	CASSPRDSSNYGYTF	TGCGCCAGCAGCCCCCGGGACAGTTCTAACTATGGCTACACCTTC
once	TRBV10-3	TRBJ1-2	-	CAISPGDGSYGYTF	TGTGCCATCAGTCCGGGAGACGGTTCCTATGGCTACACCTTC
once	TRBV7-8	TRBJ1-2	-	CASSLGGGNYGYTF	TGTGCCAGCAGCTTAGGAGGGGGTAACTATGGCTACACCTTC
once	TRBV7-2	TRBJ1-1	-	CASSDYRVRTEAFF	TGTGCCAGCAGCGACTACAGGGTTAGGACTGAAGCTTTCTTT
-	TRBV5-1	TRBJ1-1	-	CASRPPGFDTEAFF	TGCGCCAGCAGACCACCGGGGTTCGACACTGAAGCTTTCTTT
-	TRBV29-1	TRBJ1-4	-	CSVAATNEKLFF	TGCAGCGTTGCCGCAACTAATGAAAAACTGTTTTTT
once	TRBV7-8	TRBJ1-2	TRBD1	CASSAPQGAIGYTF	TGTGCCAGCAGCGCCCCACAGGGGGCGATTGGCTACACCTTC
-	TRBV7-9	TRBJ2-6	TRBD2	CASIPTGAGGPSGANVLTF	TGTGCCAGCATCCCTACGGGGGCGGGGGGTCCCTCTGGGGCCAACGTCCTGACTTTC
-	TRBV7-9	TRBJ1-2	-	CASSLRLTDPNGYTF	TGTGCCAGCAGCTTACGTCTGACAGACCCTAATGGCTACACCTTC
-	TRBV27	TRBJ1-2	TRBD1	CASRTGGGYGYTF	TGTGCCAGCAGGACAGGGGGGGGTTATGGCTACACCTTC
-	TRBV6-5	TRBJ2-3	TRBD1	CASNSGTGLFGTQYF	TGTGCCAGCAACTCCGGGACAGGGCTTTTCGGCACGCAGTATTTT
-	TRBV14	TRBJ1-6	-	CASSHSGIGGSPLHF	TGTGCCAGCAGCCACTCGGGGATAGGAGGTTCACCCCTCCACTTT
-	TRBV7-2	TRBJ2-7	TRBD1	CASSRTGTGAYEQYF	TGTGCCAGCAGCCGAACCGGGACAGGCGCCTACGAGCAGTACTTC
-	TRBV10-3	TRBJ1-1	-	CAISKSGAPEAFF	TGTGCCATCAGTAAATCAGGGGCGCCCGAAGCTTTCTTT
once	TRBV27	TRBJ2-1	TRBD2	CASRPNSGGAYNEQFF	TGTGCCAGCAGGCCCAATAGCGGGGGGGCCTACAATGAGCAGTTCTTC
-	TRBV7-9	TRBJ2-1	-	CASRYNYNEQFF	TGTGCCAGCAGATACAACTACAATGAGCAGTTCTTC
-	TRBV25-1	TRBJ2-7	-	CASRGTYEQYF	TGTGCCAGCAGAGGGACATACGAGCAGTACTTC
-	TRBV9	TRBJ2-1	-	CASSVDEGSYNEQFF	TGTGCCAGCAGCGTAGACGAGGGTTCCTACAATGAGCAGTTCTTC
-	TRBV27	TRBJ2-7	TRBD1	CASSFAGGYEQYF	TGTGCCAGCAGTTTCGCAGGGGGCTACGAGCAGTACTTC
once	TRBV27	TRBJ1-4	-	CASSLSGGGEKLFF	TGTGCCAGCAGTTTATCAGGGGGAGGGGAAAAACTGTTTTTT
-	TRBV7-9	TRBJ2-7	-	CASSPATDEQYF	TGTGCCAGCAGCCCGGCGACAGACGAGCAGTACTTC
-	TRBV6-5	TRBJ1-1	-	CASSYSAGANTEAFF	TGTGCCAGCAGTTACTCGGCGGGGGCGAACACTGAAGCTTTCTTT
few	TRBV11-2	TRBJ2-1	TRBD2	CASSLRGSGVVRSEQFF	TGTGCCAGCAGCCTAAGGGGTAGCGGGGTGGTTCGGAGTGAGCAGTTCTTC
-	TRBV5-6	TRBJ2-2	-	CASSPIAGELFF	TGTGCCAGCAGCCCTATCGCCGGGGAGCTGTTTTTT
-	TRBV14	TRBJ2-7	TRBD1	CASSHGTRQGTYSYEQYF	TGTGCCAGCAGCCACGGAACCCGACAGGGAACATACTCCTACGAGCAGTACTTC
-	TRBV7-6	TRBJ2-2	TRBD2	CASSILAGGAGDTGELFF	TGTGCCAGCAGCATACTAGCGGGGGGCGCCGGGGACACCGGGGAGCTGTTTTTT
-	TRBV30	TRBJ1-1	-	CAWRVGGSRNTEAFF	TGTGCCTGGAGGGTGGGCGGGTCAAGGAACACTGAAGCTTTCTTT
-	TRBV7-8	TRBJ2-7	-	CASSQGRTEQYF	TGTGCCAGCAGCCAGGGCCGAACCGAGCAGTACTTC
few	TRBV27	TRBJ1-1	-	CASSLLGEARAFF	TGTGCCAGCAGTTTACTGGGGGAGGCCAGGGCTTTCTTT
-	TRBV9	TRBJ1-1	-	CASSVAQMNTEAFF	TGTGCCAGCAGCGTAGCACAGATGAACACTGAAGCTTTCTTT
-	TRBV19	TRBJ1-5	TRBD1	CASSTGQVVGQPQHF	TGTGCCAGTAGTACCGGACAGGTCGTAGGTCAGCCCCAGCATTTT
-	TRBV19	TRBJ1-5	TRBD1	CASSWDRNQPQHF	TGTGCCAGTAGTTGGGACAGGAATCAGCCCCAGCATTTT
-	TRBV29-1	TRBJ1-3	-	CSVVFFAMPGNTIYF	TGCAGCGTTGTATTTTTCGCTATGCCTGGAAACACCATATATTTT
once	TRBV4-1	TRBJ1-2	-	CASSPHATGTFYGYTF	TGCGCCAGCAGCCCTCACGCAACAGGAACCTTCTATGGCTACACCTTC
few	TRBV2	TRBJ2-5	TRBD2	CASDEAGGGGETQYF	TGTGCCAGCGACGAAGCGGGGGGAGGAGGGGAGACCCAGTACTTC
-	TRBV30	TRBJ2-3	TRBD2	CAWTVGTSGILPDTQYF	TGTGCCTGGACGGTCGGGACTAGCGGGATCCTCCCAGATACGCAGTATTTT
-	TRBV27	TRBJ2-3	TRBD2	CASSFERGDTQYF	TGTGCCAGCAGTTTCGAGCGGGGGGATACGCAGTATTTT
-	TRBV6-5	TRBJ2-2	-	CASISPSGTGELFF	TGTGCCAGCATCTCCCCCTCGGGGACCGGGGAGCTGTTTTTT
-	TRBV4-1	TRBJ2-7	TRBD1	CASSPGGQGYEQYF	TGCGCCAGCAGCCCAGGAGGACAGGGGTACGAGCAGTACTTC
-	TRBV15	TRBJ1-5	-	CATSREGVGFQPQHF	TGTGCCACCAGCAGAGAAGGGGTAGGTTTTCAGCCCCAGCATTTT
-	TRBV6-1	TRBJ2-3	TRBD1	CASREQGMTDTQYF	TGTGCCAGCAGGGAACAGGGGATGACAGATACGCAGTATTTT
-	TRBV5-6	TRBJ2-5	-	CASSLEGGGGPETQYF	TGTGCCAGCAGCTTGGAAGGGGGCGGGGGGCCGGAGACCCAGTACTTC
-	TRBV4-1	TRBJ2-4	-	CASSQAEGLGIQYF	TGCGCCAGCAGCCAGGCGGAAGGTCTAGGCATTCAGTACTTC
-	TRBV6-5	TRBJ1-6	TRBD1	CASSINRGERPPLHF	TGTGCCAGCAGTATCAACAGGGGGGAGAGGCCACCCCTCCACTTT
once	TRBV5-4	TRBJ1-1	TRBD1	CASSDRDRGRVTEAFF	TGTGCCAGCAGCGACCGGGACAGGGGGAGGGTCACTGAAGCTTTCTTT